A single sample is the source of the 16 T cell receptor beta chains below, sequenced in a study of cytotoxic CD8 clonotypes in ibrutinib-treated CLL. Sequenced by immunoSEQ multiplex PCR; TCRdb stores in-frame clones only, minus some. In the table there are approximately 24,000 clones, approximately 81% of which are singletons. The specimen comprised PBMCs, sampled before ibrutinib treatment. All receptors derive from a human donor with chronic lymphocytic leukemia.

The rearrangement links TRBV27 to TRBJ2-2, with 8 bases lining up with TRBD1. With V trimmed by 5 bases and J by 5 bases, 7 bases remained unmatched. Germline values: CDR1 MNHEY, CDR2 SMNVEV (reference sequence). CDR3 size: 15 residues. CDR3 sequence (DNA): TGTGCCAGCAGTCTGGGACAGGTCAAAACCGGGGAGCTGTTTTTT. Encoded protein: CASSLGQVKTGELFF.

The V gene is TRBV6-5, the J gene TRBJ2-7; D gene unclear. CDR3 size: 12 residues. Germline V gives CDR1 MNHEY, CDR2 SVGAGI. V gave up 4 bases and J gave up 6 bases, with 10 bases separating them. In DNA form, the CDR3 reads TGTGCCAGCAGTTCCCGACTTGGCGAGCAGTACTTC. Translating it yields CASSSRLGEQYF.

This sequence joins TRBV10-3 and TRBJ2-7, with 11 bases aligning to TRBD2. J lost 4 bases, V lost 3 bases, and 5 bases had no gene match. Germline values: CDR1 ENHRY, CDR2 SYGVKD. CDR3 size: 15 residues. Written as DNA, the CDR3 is TGTGCCATCAGTGAAGGTCTAGCGGGGGGTTACGAGCAGTACTTC. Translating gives CAISEGLAGGYEQYF.

The CDR3 DNA reads TGTGCCAGCAGTTCCCGGACTAGCTGGCAGGAGACCCAGTACTTC. Protein sequence: CASSSRTSWQETQYF. This rearrangement joins TRBV27 to TRBJ2-5, with 8 bases fitting TRBD2. The CDR3 runs 15 residues. The germline gives CDR1 MNHEY, CDR2 SMNVEV (reference sequence). V gave up 4 bases and J gave up 5 bases; unmatched junction bases: 9.

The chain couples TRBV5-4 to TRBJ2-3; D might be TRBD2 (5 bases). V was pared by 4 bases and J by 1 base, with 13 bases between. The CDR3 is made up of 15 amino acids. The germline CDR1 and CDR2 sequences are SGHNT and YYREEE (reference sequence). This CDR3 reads CASSRSGSRTDTQYF. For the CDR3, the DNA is TGTGCCAGCAGCCGAAGCGGTAGTCGCACAGATACGCAGTATTTT.

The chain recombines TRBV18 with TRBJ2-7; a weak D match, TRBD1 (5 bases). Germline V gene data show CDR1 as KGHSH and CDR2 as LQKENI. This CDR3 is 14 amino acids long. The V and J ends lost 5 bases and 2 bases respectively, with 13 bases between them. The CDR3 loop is CASSNGAGPYEQYF. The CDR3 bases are TGTGCCAGCTCAAATGGGGCAGGGCCCTACGAGCAGTACTTC.

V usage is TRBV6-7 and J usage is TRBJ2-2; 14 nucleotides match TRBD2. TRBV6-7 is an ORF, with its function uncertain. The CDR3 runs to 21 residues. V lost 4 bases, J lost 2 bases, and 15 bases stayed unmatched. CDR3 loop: CASSFLTGTSGRRGNTGELFF. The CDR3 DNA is TGTGCCAGCAGTTTTCTCACCGGGACTAGCGGGAGAAGGGGTAACACCGGGGAGCTGTTTTTT.

The CDR3 sequence is CASQSLSGRSNTGELFF. CDR3 nucleotide sequence: TGTGCCAGTCAATCCCTTAGCGGGAGAAGCAACACCGGGGAGCTGTTTTTT. This chain links TRBV27 with TRBJ2-2, with TRBD2 matching 9 bases. The CDR3 is 17 amino acids. With V trimmed by 9 bases and J by 2 bases, 13 bases remained unmatched. Germline V lookup: CDR1 MNHEY, CDR2 SMNVEV (reference sequence).

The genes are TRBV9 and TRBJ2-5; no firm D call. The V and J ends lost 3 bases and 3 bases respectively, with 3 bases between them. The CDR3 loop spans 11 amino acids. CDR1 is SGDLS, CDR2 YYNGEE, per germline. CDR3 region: CASSAKETQYF. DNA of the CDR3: TGTGCCAGCAGCGCGAAAGAGACCCAGTACTTC.

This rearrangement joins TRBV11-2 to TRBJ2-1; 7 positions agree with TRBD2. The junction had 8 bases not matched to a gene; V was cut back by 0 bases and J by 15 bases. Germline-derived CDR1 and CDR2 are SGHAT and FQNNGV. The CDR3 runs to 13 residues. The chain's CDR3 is CASSLDLSREGFF. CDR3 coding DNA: TGTGCCAGCAGCTTAGATTTGTCCAGGGAGGGGTTCTTC.

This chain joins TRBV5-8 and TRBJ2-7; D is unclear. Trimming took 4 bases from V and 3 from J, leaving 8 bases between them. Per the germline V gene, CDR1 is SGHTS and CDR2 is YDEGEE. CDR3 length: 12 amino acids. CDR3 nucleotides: TGTGCCAGCAGCCCCCCCCGCTACGAGCAGTACTTC. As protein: CASSPPRYEQYF. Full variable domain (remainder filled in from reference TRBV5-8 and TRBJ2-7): EAGVTQSPTHLIKTRGQQATLRCSPISGHTSVYWYQQALGLGLQFLLWYDEGEERNRGNFPPRFSGRQFPNYSSELNVNALELEDSALYLCASSPPRYEQYFGPGTRLTVT.

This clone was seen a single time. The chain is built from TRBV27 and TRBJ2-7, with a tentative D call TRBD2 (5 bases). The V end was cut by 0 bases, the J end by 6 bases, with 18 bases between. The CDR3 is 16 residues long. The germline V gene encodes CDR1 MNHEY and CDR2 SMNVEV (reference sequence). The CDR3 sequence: CASSLSTINSRGEQYF. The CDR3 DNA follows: TGTGCCAGCAGTTTATCGACCATTAATTCCCGGGGCGAGCAGTACTTC.

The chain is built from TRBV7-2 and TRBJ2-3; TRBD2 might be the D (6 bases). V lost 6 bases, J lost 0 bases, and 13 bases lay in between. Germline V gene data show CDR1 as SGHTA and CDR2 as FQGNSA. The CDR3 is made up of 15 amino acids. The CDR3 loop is CASRTRESSTDTQYF. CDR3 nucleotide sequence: TGTGCCAGCAGAACTCGGGAGTCTAGCACAGATACGCAGTATTTT.

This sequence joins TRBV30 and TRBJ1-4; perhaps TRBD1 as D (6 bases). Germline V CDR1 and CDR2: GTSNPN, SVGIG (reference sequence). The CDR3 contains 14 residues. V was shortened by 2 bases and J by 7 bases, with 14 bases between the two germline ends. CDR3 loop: CAWSPYGQPEKLFF. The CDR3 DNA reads TGTGCCTGGAGTCCCTACGGACAGCCTGAAAAACTGTTTTTT.

The DNA of the CDR3 is TGTGCCAGCAGCCAAGGCGTACTAGCGTATGGCCCAGATACGCAGTATTTT. It translates to CASSQGVLAYGPDTQYF. The chain employs TRBV14 and TRBJ2-3; 7 nucleotides match TRBD2. Germline V gene data show CDR1 as SGHDN and CDR2 as FVKESK. This CDR3 is 17 amino acids long. V lost 1 base, J lost 4 bases, and 11 bases stayed unmatched.

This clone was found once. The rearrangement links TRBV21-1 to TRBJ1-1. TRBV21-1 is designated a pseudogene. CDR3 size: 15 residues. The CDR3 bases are TGTGCCAGCAGCAACGGGCGGGGGCGCAAAGCTGAAGCTTTCTTT. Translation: CASSNGRGRKAEAFF.